One and the same sample provided the 5 T cell receptor beta chains below, sequenced in a study of shared clonotypes between healthy human individuals. The method was immunoSEQ multiplex PCR; TCRdb's version includes in-frame clones alone and lacks a portion of them. In the table there are over a million clones, roughly 96% of which are singletons. The sample taken for sequencing was naive CD4+ T cells sorted from blood. Subset specified: CD45RA+ positively selected. The receptors stem from a man aged 30-40 years in good health.

The DNA for the CDR3 is TGCGCCAGCAGCCAGATAGTCTCCACTGCGCTAACTTTCTTT. This sequence encodes CASSQIVSTALTFF. The chain couples TRBV4-3 to TRBJ1-1; D gene uncertain. The germline CDR1 and CDR2 sequences are LGHNA and YSLEER. V lost 3 bases and J 12 bases, leaving 20 bases between the germline ends. The CDR3 spans 14 residues.

The V gene is TRBV1, the J gene TRBJ2-7; the D segment call TRBD2 is taken from the table without a DNA check. TRBV1 is classified as a pseudogene. The CDR3 consists of 18 residues. CDR3 nucleotide sequence: TGCACCAGCAGCCACGGGACTAGCGGGGCCGAGAACTCCTACGAGCAGTACTTC. Protein: CTSSHGTSGAENSYEQYF.

Here the CDR3 DNA reads TGTGCCAGCAGGGGGACCCCCGCGGGTAATGGCTACACCTTC. Amino acid sequence: CASRGTPAGNGYTF. The J gene is TRBJ1-2, the V gene TRBV27; D perhaps matches TRBD1 (5 bases). Germline CDR1 and CDR2: MNHEY and SMNVEV (reference sequence). The CDR3 sequence is 14 residues long. Deletions cut 6 bases from V and 6 bases from J, with 17 bases between.

The V call is TRBV4-3, the J call TRBJ1-2; a possible D gene is TRBD1 (5 bases). From germline, CDR1 is LGHNA and CDR2 YSLEER. The ends were cut back, 2 bases at V and 6 bases at J, with 19 bases in the middle. The CDR3 runs 16 residues. The CDR3 region has the DNA TGCGCCAGCAGCCAAACGGGACTCATCCTCGGGGATGGCTACACCTTC. Protein: CASSQTGLILGDGYTF.

This chain links TRBV18 with TRBJ1-2; no firm D call. This CDR3 is 14 amino acids long. Trimming stripped 3 bases from V and 8 bases from J, with 16 bases between. The V gene's germline CDR1 is KGHSH and CDR2 LQKENI. Written as DNA, the CDR3 is TGTGCCAGCTCACCCCAGAAATTTTTCTTAGGCTACACCTTC. Translating gives CASSPQKFFLGYTF.